This T cell receptor (beta chain) is from a study of long-term antiretroviral therapy in people with HIV. Study-wide findings and caveats: Pre-ART clonal expansion yielded clones that dominated the repertoire at all time points.

Running of the v3.0 immunoSEQ assay took place at survey level. Some clones are missing from TCRdb's copy, which holds only in-frame ones; the method was immunoSEQ multiplex PCR. The data show about 29,000 clones, around 80% seen once. The ends lost 3 bases at V and 4 bases at J; junction bases unmatched: 12. The germline gives CDR1 SEHNR, CDR2 FQNEAQ (reference sequence). The CDR3 loop spans 19 amino acids. Worth noting for this clone: Its antigen is undetermined.

The chain joins TRBV7-9 to TRBJ2-3; TRBD2 agrees at 14 bases. Sequencing used unsorted PBMCs, obtained 1.5 years before starting antiretroviral therapy. The receptor's source is a man younger than 35 with HIV. This chain's CDR3 is CASSFGVRRTSGGPDTQYF. CDR3 sequence (DNA): TGTGCCAGCAGCTTTGGGGTCCGCCGGACTAGCGGGGGGCCAGATACGCAGTATTTT.